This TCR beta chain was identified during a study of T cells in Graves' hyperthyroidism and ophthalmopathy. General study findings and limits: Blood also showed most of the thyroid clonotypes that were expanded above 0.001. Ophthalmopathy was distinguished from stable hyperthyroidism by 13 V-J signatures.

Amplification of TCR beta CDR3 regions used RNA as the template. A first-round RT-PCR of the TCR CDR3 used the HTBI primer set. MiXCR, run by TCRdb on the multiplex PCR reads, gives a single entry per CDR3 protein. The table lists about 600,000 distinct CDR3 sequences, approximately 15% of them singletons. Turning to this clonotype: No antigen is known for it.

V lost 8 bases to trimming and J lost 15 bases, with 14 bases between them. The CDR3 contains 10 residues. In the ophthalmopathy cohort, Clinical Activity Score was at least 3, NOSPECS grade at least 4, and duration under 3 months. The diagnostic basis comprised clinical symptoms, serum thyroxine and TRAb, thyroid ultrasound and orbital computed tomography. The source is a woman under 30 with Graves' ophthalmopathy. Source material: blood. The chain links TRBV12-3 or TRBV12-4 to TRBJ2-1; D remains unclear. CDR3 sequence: CASYTNVWFF. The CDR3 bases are TGTGCCAGCTACACGAACGTGTGGTTCTTC.